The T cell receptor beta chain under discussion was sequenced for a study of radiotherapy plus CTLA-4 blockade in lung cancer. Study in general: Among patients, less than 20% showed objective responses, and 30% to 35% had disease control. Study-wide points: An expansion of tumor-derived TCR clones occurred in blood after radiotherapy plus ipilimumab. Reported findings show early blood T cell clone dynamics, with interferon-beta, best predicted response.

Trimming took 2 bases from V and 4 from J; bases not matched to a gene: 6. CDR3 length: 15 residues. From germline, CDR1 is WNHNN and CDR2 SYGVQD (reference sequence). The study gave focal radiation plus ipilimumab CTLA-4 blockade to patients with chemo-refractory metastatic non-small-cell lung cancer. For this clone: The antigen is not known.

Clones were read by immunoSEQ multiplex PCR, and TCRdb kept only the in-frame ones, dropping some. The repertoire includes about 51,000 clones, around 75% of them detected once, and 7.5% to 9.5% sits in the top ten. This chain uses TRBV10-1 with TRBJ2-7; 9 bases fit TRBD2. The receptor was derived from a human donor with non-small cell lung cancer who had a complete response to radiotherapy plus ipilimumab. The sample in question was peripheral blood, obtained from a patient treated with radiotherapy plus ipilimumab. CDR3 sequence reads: CASSEGSSGIYEQYF. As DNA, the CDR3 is TGCGCCAGCAGTGAGGGGTCTAGCGGGATATACGAGCAGTACTTC.